These 21 T cell receptor beta chains share one sample of origin, sequenced in a study of shared clonotypes between healthy human individuals. Data came from immunoSEQ multiplex PCR; TCRdb stores just in-frame clones and leaves some out. The sample lists 2 million to 2.5 million clones, over 85% occurring once. The sequencing input was naive CD4+ T cells from PBMCs. Documented subset: CD45RA+ positively selected. The receptors originated from a man between 18 and 29 years old in good health. Some clones in this sample may be carry-over from other donors' samples.

The gene calls are TRBV6-4 and TRBJ2-1; TRBD2 agrees at 9 bases. This CDR3 comprises 15 residues. The J segment lost 2 bases and the V segment lost 4 bases, leaving 3 bases of the junction unmatched. Germline assignment: CDR1 MRHNA and CDR2 SNTAGT. CDR3 nucleotide sequence: TGTGCCAGCAGTGTGGGACTAGCCGCCTACAATGAGCAGTTCTTC. This translates into CASSVGLAAYNEQFF.

The J gene is TRBJ2-7, the V gene TRBV5-6; D remains unclear. This CDR3 contains 14 residues. V gave up 0 bases and J gave up 6 bases, with 13 bases separating them. Germline CDR1 SGHDT, CDR2 YYEEEE. In nucleotides, the CDR3 is TGTGCCAGCAGCTTGGCATTCTACGGCTCCGAGCAGTACTTC. It codes for CASSLAFYGSEQYF.

J is TRBJ2-6 and V is TRBV11-3; the D is unclear. The germline V and J ends were trimmed by 5 bases and 0 bases, with 8 bases remaining between them. Germline lookup yields CDR1 SGHNT and CDR2 YENEEA. CDR3 length: 15 amino acids. The CDR3 loop is CASSLSSSGANVLTF. Here the CDR3 DNA reads TGTGCCAGCAGCCTAAGCAGCTCTGGGGCCAACGTCCTGACTTTC.

There are a few counts of this clone. The rearrangement joins TRBV7-9 to TRBJ1-5, with no clear D. V lost 3 bases and J lost 0, with 9 bases in between. The CDR3 contains 15 residues. Germline-derived CDR1 and CDR2 are SEHNR and FQNEAQ (reference sequence). CDR3: CASSFSGYSNQPQHF. The CDR3 nucleotides read TGTGCCAGCAGCTTTAGCGGTTATAGCAATCAGCCCCAGCATTTT. Looking up the rest from reference TRBV7-9 and TRBJ1-5 gives the full variable domain: DTGVSQNPRHKITKRGQNVTFRCDPISEHNRLYWYRQTLGQGPEFLTYFQNEAQLEKSRLLSDRFSAERPKGSFSTLEIQRTEQGDSAMYLCASSFSGYSNQPQHFGDGTRLSIL.

This clone showed up just a few times. This sequence joins TRBV9 and TRBJ1-3; D not resolved. The germline gives CDR1 SGDLS, CDR2 YYNGEE. V gave up 3 bases and J gave up 0 bases, with 7 bases separating them. The CDR3 is 14 amino acids. The CDR3 reads CASSAETSGNTIYF. In DNA, the CDR3 is TGTGCCAGCAGCGCCGAGACCTCTGGAAACACCATATATTTT.

Regarding this clone: This sample also contains other DNA sequences that code for the same CDR3. The V gene is TRBV2, the J gene TRBJ2-2; 10 nucleotides align to TRBD1. This CDR3 is built from 15 residues. Germline-derived CDR1 and CDR2 are SNHLY and FYNNEI. V trimming: 7 bases; J trimming: 5 bases; junction bases outside the gene matches: 7. The CDR3 nucleotides are TGTGCCAGCACCCGGGACAGGGGAGGAACCGGGGAGCTGTTTTTT. It is translated as CASTRDRGGTGELFF.

The rearrangement links TRBV7-8 to TRBJ2-1; possibly TRBD2 for D (7 bases). Trimming removed 2 bases from V and 2 bases from J, with 10 bases in between. Germline CDR1 SGHVS, CDR2 FQNEAQ. The CDR3 runs to 15 residues. The CDR3: CASSLSRGPYNEQFF. For the CDR3, the DNA is TGTGCCAGCAGCTTATCGCGGGGGCCCTACAATGAGCAGTTCTTC.

The V and J genes are TRBV5-6 and TRBJ1-3; no clear D. Per germline, CDR1 SGHDT and CDR2 YYEEEE. The ends were cut back, 2 bases at V and 0 bases at J, with 9 bases in the middle. This CDR3 region has 15 residues. The DNA for the CDR3 is TGTGCCAGCAGCTTAGAAGCTATCTCTGGAAACACCATATATTTT. It yields the protein CASSLEAISGNTIYF. The variable domain in full, completed from reference TRBV5-6 and TRBJ1-3, reads DAGVTQSPTHLIKTRGQQVTLRCSPKSGHDTVSWYQQALGQGPQFIFQYYEEEERQRGNFPDRFSGHQFPNYSSELNVNALLLGDSALYLCASSLEAISGNTIYFGEGSWLTVV.

The chain combines TRBV5-4 with TRBJ2-5, with D possibly being TRBD1 (6 bases). CDR1 and CDR2 (germline): SGHNT, YYREEE (reference sequence). Trimming removed 4 bases at V and 5 bases at J, with 15 bases between. CDR3 size: 14 residues. Written as DNA, the CDR3 is TGTGCCAGCAGCCCCGGGACAAATCCGGAGACCCAGTACTTC. It codes for CASSPGTNPETQYF. Filled out from reference TRBV5-4 and TRBJ2-5, the complete variable domain reads ETGVTQSPTHLIKTRGQQVTLRCSSQSGHNTVSWYQQALGQGPQFIFQYYREEENGRGNFPPRFSGLQFPNYSSELNVNALELDDSALYLCASSPGTNPETQYFGPGTRLLVL.

This rearrangement joins TRBV5-1 to TRBJ1-3; D gene uncertain. From germline, CDR1 is SGHRS and CDR2 YFSETQ. The V gene lost 1 base and the J gene lost 0 bases, with 8 bases spanning the gap. The CDR3 covers 15 residues. The CDR3 DNA follows: TGCGCCAGCAGCTTGCCCATGAGCTCTGGAAACACCATATATTTT. This codes for CASSLPMSSGNTIYF.

The genes are TRBV7-3 and TRBJ2-1; 8 nucleotides agree with TRBD1. Germline CDR1 is SGHTA and CDR2 is FQGTGA. Trimming removed 2 bases from V and 6 bases from J; junction bases left unmatched: 3. The CDR3 runs 14 residues. CDR3 amino acids: CASSLGGQGNEQFF. CDR3 in DNA: TGTGCCAGCAGCTTAGGCGGACAGGGCAATGAGCAGTTCTTC.

The chain couples TRBV4-1 to TRBJ2-2, with 8 bases identical to TRBD1. With V trimmed by 4 bases and J by 6 bases, 4 bases remained unmatched. This CDR3 has 14 amino acids. Germline assignment: CDR1 MGHRA and CDR2 YSYEKL. The CDR3 loop reads CASSRGQGAGELFF. CDR3 in DNA: TGCGCCAGCAGCCGCGGACAGGGCGCCGGGGAGCTGTTTTTT.

This clone showed up just a few times. J is TRBJ1-1 and V is TRBV10-3, with unresolved D. The ends were cut back, 8 bases at V and 1 base at J, with 11 bases in the middle. There are 13 residues in the CDR3. Germline CDR1 and CDR2: ENHRY and SYGVKD. The DNA of the CDR3 is TGTGCCATCGGGGAGGTTGGGAACACTGAAGCTTTCTTT. Amino acid sequence: CAIGEVGNTEAFF.

The V gene is TRBV5-1, the J gene TRBJ2-3, with 14 bases fitting TRBD2. V dropped 4 bases and J dropped 6; count of bases not matched to a gene: 7. The CDR3 has 16 amino acids. Germline-derived CDR1 and CDR2 are SGHRS and YFSETQ. The CDR3 coding sequence is TGCGCCAGCAGCCACGGACTAGCGGGAGGTGAGGATACGCAGTATTTT. This encodes CASSHGLAGGEDTQYF.

The chain links TRBV28 to TRBJ2-3; 9 bases map to TRBD1. The CDR3 loop spans 15 amino acids. The junction had 6 bases not matched to a gene; V was cut back by 6 bases and J by 2 bases. Looked up from germline, CDR1 is MDHEN and CDR2 is SYDVKM. The CDR3 protein is CASSRDRVPTDTQYF. CDR3 DNA sequence: TGTGCCAGCAGCCGGGACAGGGTACCCACAGATACGCAGTATTTT.

This chain links TRBV7-2 with TRBJ2-5, with no clear D. Germline V gene data show CDR1 as SGHTA and CDR2 as FQGNSA. V lost 5 bases and J 5 bases, leaving 9 bases between the germline ends. The CDR3 is 12 residues long. CDR3 residues: CASSPLGETQYF. The CDR3 DNA reads TGTGCCAGCAGCCCGTTGGGGGAGACCCAGTACTTC.

The chain is built from TRBV11-2 and TRBJ1-1; TRBD1 is a possible D gene (6 bases). V was clipped by 1 base and J by 5 bases, with 17 bases between them. Looked up from germline, CDR1 is SGHAT and CDR2 is FQNNGV. This CDR3 region has 16 residues. CDR3 DNA sequence: TGTGCCAGCAGCTTAGCTCGGACAGATCTGAGTACTGAAGCTTTCTTT. Protein: CASSLARTDLSTEAFF.

This clone was recorded a few times. The V call is TRBV28, the J call TRBJ1-1; tentatively, D is TRBD1 (6 bases). The V gene's germline CDR1 is MDHEN and CDR2 SYDVKM. This CDR3 region has 13 residues. Trimming took off 10 bases at V and 1 base at J, with 13 bases between the two ends. The CDR3 DNA reads TGTGCCATCCAACAGGGTGCGAACACTGAAGCTTTCTTT. Its protein is CAIQQGANTEAFF.

The J gene is TRBJ2-7, the V gene TRBV6-6; 9 nucleotides agree with TRBD2. The junction had 7 bases not matched to a gene; V was cut back by 6 bases and J by 4 bases. The CDR3 consists of 14 residues. Germline CDR1 is MNHNY and CDR2 is SVGAGI (reference sequence). The DNA of the CDR3 is TGTGCCAGCAGCTCCGGGACTAGCCTTTACGAGCAGTACTTC. Its protein product is CASSSGTSLYEQYF.

This clone was counted a single time. This CDR3 reads CASKPTGGQGIEAFF. The CDR3 region has the DNA TGTGCCAGCAAACCGACAGGGGGCCAAGGAATTGAAGCTTTCTTT. J is TRBJ1-1 and V is TRBV7-6; 10 bases are a match to TRBD1. CDR3 size: 15 residues. Germline assignment: CDR1 SGHVS and CDR2 FNYEAQ. J was trimmed by 7 bases and V by 7 bases; bases with no gene match: 12. Combining the CDR3 with reference TRBV7-6 and TRBJ1-1 gives the whole variable domain GAGVSQSPRYKVTKRGQDVALRCDPISGHVSLYWYRQALGQGPEFLTYFNYEAQQDKSGLPNDRFSAERPEGSISTLTIQRTEQRDSAMYRCASKPTGGQGIEAFFGQGTRLTVV.

This clone was detected only once. The chain joins TRBV28 to TRBJ2-1; tentative D call: TRBD2 (6 bases). Trimming shortened V by 7 bases and J by 7 bases, and 14 bases separated the two germline ends. The CDR3 covers 13 residues. Germline lookup yields CDR1 MDHEN and CDR2 SYDVKM. CDR3 nucleotides: TGTGCCAGCAAGACCAGTGGGGGGAATGAGCAGTTCTTC. Protein sequence: CASKTSGGNEQFF.